A selection of T cell receptor beta chains follows, all from one sample in a study of blood T cell repertoires in COVID-19. The assay was immunoSEQ multiplex PCR, and TCRdb's table has in-frame clones only and misses some. The sample comprises approximately 120,000 clones, roughly 89% of which are singletons, and 19% rests with the top ten. Sequenced input: peripheral blood. These receptors came from a human donor with acute or convalescent COVID-19. The donor label of this sample is uncertain. Each CDR3 is given with its conserved first and last residue. The order of the fields is J gene, V gene, clone size, D gene, CDR3 length, CDR3 DNA, CDR3 protein. D genes are given only for firm matches. Clone size is not always given. Where it is, it says once, few, many or a class for expanded clones.

j_call: TRBJ2-7
v_call: TRBV28
clone_size: .
d_call: .
cdr3_length: 12
cdr3_nt: TGTGCCAGCACAGGGCGAACCTACGAGCAGTACTTC
cdr3_aa: CASTGRTYEQYF

j_call: TRBJ2-4
v_call: TRBV7-8
clone_size: .
d_call: .
cdr3_length: 23
cdr3_nt: TGTGCCAGCAGCCTATCACCGGGACCGGCCGGGGGAGCCCCTCCGATAGCCAAAAACATTCAGTACTTC
cdr3_aa: CASSLSPGPAGGAPPIAKNIQYF

j_call: TRBJ2-5
v_call: TRBV7-2
clone_size: .
d_call: TRBD2
cdr3_length: 15
cdr3_nt: TGTGCCAGCAGCTTACAGACTAGCGGGGGTGAGACCCAGTACTTC
cdr3_aa: CASSLQTSGGETQYF

j_call: TRBJ1-2
v_call: TRBV28
clone_size: .
d_call: .
cdr3_length: 14
cdr3_nt: TGTGCCAGCACCCCCCGGGGTGGGTCCTATGGCTACACCTTC
cdr3_aa: CASTPRGGSYGYTF

j_call: TRBJ1-3
v_call: TRBV4-2
clone_size: .
d_call: TRBD1
cdr3_length: 18
cdr3_nt: TGTGCCAGCAGCCAGGAATTAACAGGGGACGGTTTAGGAAACACCATATATTTT
cdr3_aa: CASSQELTGDGLGNTIYF

j_call: TRBJ2-1
v_call: TRBV7-3
clone_size: once
d_call: TRBD2
cdr3_length: 17
cdr3_nt: TGTGCCAGCAGCCTAGGGACTAGCGGGGGGGCCGTTAATGAGCAGTTCTTC
cdr3_aa: CASSLGTSGGAVNEQFF

j_call: TRBJ1-6
v_call: TRBV12-3/TRBV12-4
clone_size: .
d_call: TRBD1
cdr3_length: 13
cdr3_nt: TGTGCCAGCAGCCCGACAGGGTATGGACCCCTCCACTTT
cdr3_aa: CASSPTGYGPLHF

j_call: TRBJ2-7
v_call: TRBV6-5
clone_size: .
d_call: .
cdr3_length: 13
cdr3_nt: TGTGCCAGCAGCCCCCAGGCCCACTACGAGCAGTACTTC
cdr3_aa: CASSPQAHYEQYF

j_call: TRBJ2-3
v_call: TRBV6-5
clone_size: once
d_call: .
cdr3_length: 14
cdr3_nt: TGTGCCAGCAAACCCGGGGGACGCACAGATACGCAGTATTTT
cdr3_aa: CASKPGGRTDTQYF

j_call: TRBJ2-3
v_call: TRBV7-2
clone_size: .
d_call: .
cdr3_length: 14
cdr3_nt: TGTGCCAGCAGCTTTCGACAATCCACAGATACGCAGTATTTT
cdr3_aa: CASSFRQSTDTQYF

j_call: TRBJ2-3
v_call: TRBV10-1
clone_size: .
d_call: TRBD2
cdr3_length: 17
cdr3_nt: TGCGCCAGCAGTGATGGGACTAGCGATCTCTTTTCAGATACGCAGTATTTT
cdr3_aa: CASSDGTSDLFSDTQYF

j_call: TRBJ2-2
v_call: TRBV25-1
clone_size: .
d_call: .
cdr3_length: 16
cdr3_nt: TGTGCCAGCACCCCAAGGGGTAGGGATCACACCGGGGAGCTGTTTTTT
cdr3_aa: CASTPRGRDHTGELFF

j_call: TRBJ2-3
v_call: TRBV6-1
clone_size: .
d_call: TRBD1
cdr3_length: 14
cdr3_nt: TGTGCCAGCAGTCGGACAGGGTCCACTAATACGCAGTATTTT
cdr3_aa: CASSRTGSTNTQYF

j_call: TRBJ2-3
v_call: TRBV6-5
clone_size: .
d_call: TRBD2
cdr3_length: 15
cdr3_nt: TGTGCCAGCAGCGCCGGGACTAGCGTCACAGATACGCAGTATTTT
cdr3_aa: CASSAGTSVTDTQYF

j_call: TRBJ2-1
v_call: TRBV5-1
clone_size: .
d_call: TRBD2
cdr3_length: 16
cdr3_nt: TGCGCCAGCAGCCATTCCCTAGCGGGGTCCTACAATGAGCAGTTCTTC
cdr3_aa: CASSHSLAGSYNEQFF

j_call: TRBJ1-2
v_call: TRBV12-3/TRBV12-4
clone_size: .
d_call: .
cdr3_length: 12
cdr3_nt: TGTGCCAGCCGAGATACAGGGACGGGCTACACCTTC
cdr3_aa: CASRDTGTGYTF

j_call: TRBJ1-4
v_call: TRBV18
clone_size: .
d_call: TRBD1
cdr3_length: 12
cdr3_nt: TGTGCCAGCTCACCAGACAGGGTTGAACTGTTTTTT
cdr3_aa: CASSPDRVELFF

j_call: TRBJ1-2
v_call: TRBV7-9
clone_size: .
d_call: TRBD1
cdr3_length: 16
cdr3_nt: TGTGCCAGCAGCTCATATACAGGGGGCAATATCTATGGCTACACCTTC
cdr3_aa: CASSSYTGGNIYGYTF

j_call: TRBJ2-3
v_call: TRBV19
clone_size: .
d_call: TRBD2
cdr3_length: 16
cdr3_nt: TGTGCCAGTACCCTAAGCGGGGGGGTGGGCACAGATACGCAGTATTTT
cdr3_aa: CASTLSGGVGTDTQYF

j_call: TRBJ1-1
v_call: TRBV29-1
clone_size: .
d_call: .
cdr3_length: 14
cdr3_nt: TGCAGCGTTAGTCCGGGGGGGCAGAACACTGAAGCTTTCTTT
cdr3_aa: CSVSPGGQNTEAFF

j_call: TRBJ1-5
v_call: TRBV18
clone_size: .
d_call: TRBD1
cdr3_length: 16
cdr3_nt: TGTGCCAGCTCACCTACGCCACAGGGGGTCAATCAGCCCCAGCATTTT
cdr3_aa: CASSPTPQGVNQPQHF

j_call: TRBJ2-7
v_call: TRBV3-1/TRBV3-2
clone_size: .
d_call: TRBD2
cdr3_length: 16
cdr3_nt: TGTGCCAGCAGCCAAGGGGGACTAGCGAACTACATCCAGCAGTACTTC
cdr3_aa: CASSQGGLANYIQQYF

j_call: TRBJ1-2
v_call: TRBV28
clone_size: .
d_call: TRBD1
cdr3_length: 12
cdr3_nt: TGTGCCAGCAGCCTGACAGGGTATGGCTACACCTTC
cdr3_aa: CASSLTGYGYTF

j_call: TRBJ1-5
v_call: TRBV30
clone_size: .
d_call: .
cdr3_length: 12
cdr3_nt: TGTGCCTGGAGTGCTGAATCTAGCGTTCGGCATTTT
cdr3_aa: CAWSAESSVRHF

j_call: TRBJ2-1
v_call: TRBV19
clone_size: once
d_call: TRBD2
cdr3_length: 15
cdr3_nt: TGTGCCAGTAGAGGCGCGGGGGGGGAAATGATTGGGCAGTTCTTC
cdr3_aa: CASRGAGGEMIGQFF

j_call: TRBJ2-5
v_call: TRBV7-9
clone_size: .
d_call: .
cdr3_length: 11
cdr3_nt: TGTGCCAGCATGGGCAGCACGGCCCAGTACTTC
cdr3_aa: CASMGSTAQYF

j_call: TRBJ1-1
v_call: TRBV7-8
clone_size: .
d_call: TRBD1
cdr3_length: 15
cdr3_nt: TGTGCCAGCAGCTCACGGACAGGGGGGAACACTGAAGCTTTCTTT
cdr3_aa: CASSSRTGGNTEAFF

j_call: TRBJ2-1
v_call: TRBV18
clone_size: .
d_call: TRBD1
cdr3_length: 13
cdr3_nt: TGTGCCAGCTCACCACATGTAACAGGGGGAGAGTTCTTC
cdr3_aa: CASSPHVTGGEFF

j_call: TRBJ2-1
v_call: TRBV6-5
clone_size: .
d_call: .
cdr3_length: 15
cdr3_nt: TGTGCCAGCAGTCCGGACTCCCAAGCCTACAATGAGCAGTTCTTC
cdr3_aa: CASSPDSQAYNEQFF

j_call: TRBJ2-2
v_call: TRBV15
clone_size: .
d_call: TRBD2
cdr3_length: 18
cdr3_nt: TGTGCCACCAGCACCCCCTCCGGGACTAGCGGGAACACCGGGGAGCTGTTTTTT
cdr3_aa: CATSTPSGTSGNTGELFF

j_call: TRBJ2-2
v_call: TRBV5-4
clone_size: once
d_call: .
cdr3_length: 13
cdr3_nt: TGTGCCAGCAGCTTGGGGCAGATCGGGGAGCTGTTTTTT
cdr3_aa: CASSLGQIGELFF

j_call: TRBJ1-2
v_call: TRBV19
clone_size: .
d_call: .
cdr3_length: 14
cdr3_nt: TGTGCCAGTAGTACCGTGCCTAGGTCCTATGGCTACACCTTC
cdr3_aa: CASSTVPRSYGYTF

j_call: TRBJ1-2
v_call: TRBV5-6
clone_size: .
d_call: .
cdr3_length: 12
cdr3_nt: TGTGCCAGCAGCGACAGCTTGCGTGGCTACACCTTC
cdr3_aa: CASSDSLRGYTF

j_call: TRBJ2-1
v_call: TRBV2
clone_size: .
d_call: TRBD2
cdr3_length: 17
cdr3_nt: TGTGCCAGCAGTGGAGGATGGACTAGCGGGGGCTACAATGAGCAGTTCTTC
cdr3_aa: CASSGGWTSGGYNEQFF

j_call: TRBJ2-1
v_call: TRBV7-2
clone_size: .
d_call: .
cdr3_length: 14
cdr3_nt: TGTGCCAGCAGCTTAGGAGGGTCCTACAATGAGCAGTTCTTC
cdr3_aa: CASSLGGSYNEQFF

j_call: TRBJ2-1
v_call: TRBV24-1
clone_size: .
d_call: TRBD2
cdr3_length: 18
cdr3_nt: TGTGCCACCAGTGATGTGGGGACTAGCGGGTATGAAGACAATGAGCAGTTCTTC
cdr3_aa: CATSDVGTSGYEDNEQFF

j_call: TRBJ2-7
v_call: TRBV11-2
clone_size: once
d_call: TRBD1
cdr3_length: 14
cdr3_nt: TGTGCCAGCAGAGGGACAGGGGGCTTTTACGAGCAGTACTTC
cdr3_aa: CASRGTGGFYEQYF

j_call: TRBJ2-7
v_call: TRBV18
clone_size: .
d_call: .
cdr3_length: 14
cdr3_nt: TGTGCCAGCTCACCACTATCAGGGGAGGGCGAGCAGTACTTC
cdr3_aa: CASSPLSGEGEQYF

j_call: TRBJ2-1
v_call: TRBV2
clone_size: .
d_call: TRBD2
cdr3_length: 13
cdr3_nt: TGTGCCAGCACCGGACTAGCGGGTAATGAGCAGTTCTTC
cdr3_aa: CASTGLAGNEQFF

j_call: TRBJ1-1
v_call: TRBV6-2/TRBV6-3
clone_size: many
d_call: .
cdr3_length: 15
cdr3_nt: TGTGCCAGCAGTTGGATCTCAAATCAGGGCACTGAAGCTTTCTTT
cdr3_aa: CASSWISNQGTEAFF

j_call: TRBJ2-3
v_call: TRBV3-1/TRBV3-2
clone_size: .
d_call: TRBD1
cdr3_length: 14
cdr3_nt: TGTGCCAGCAGTCTGACAGGGAGCACAGATACGCAGTATTTT
cdr3_aa: CASSLTGSTDTQYF

j_call: TRBJ2-5
v_call: TRBV29-1
clone_size: .
d_call: .
cdr3_length: 16
cdr3_nt: TGCAGCGTGGTGAGAACCGGGACACAACCGGGAGAGACCCAGTACTTC
cdr3_aa: CSVVRTGTQPGETQYF

j_call: TRBJ1-1
v_call: TRBV5-1
clone_size: .
d_call: .
cdr3_length: 14
cdr3_nt: TGCGCCAGCAGCTTGTTAAGCAAGAACACTGAAGCTTTCTTT
cdr3_aa: CASSLLSKNTEAFF

j_call: TRBJ2-5
v_call: TRBV6-2/TRBV6-3
clone_size: .
d_call: .
cdr3_length: 11
cdr3_nt: TGTGCCAGCAGTTTTTCGGAGACCCAGTACTTC
cdr3_aa: CASSFSETQYF

j_call: TRBJ2-5
v_call: TRBV15
clone_size: .
d_call: .
cdr3_length: 14
cdr3_nt: TGTGCCACCAGCAGAGATAAAGGGGAAGAGACCCAGTACTTC
cdr3_aa: CATSRDKGEETQYF

j_call: TRBJ1-5
v_call: TRBV19
clone_size: .
d_call: TRBD1
cdr3_length: 13
cdr3_nt: TGTGCCACCAGAGGACAGGTTAATCAGCCCCAGCATTTT
cdr3_aa: CATRGQVNQPQHF